The clone carrying this T cell receptor (beta chain) came up a few times. Its specificity is not known. Noted treatment: around 19 received Ad26.COV2.S at low or high dose, single or two shots; several received placebo; per-sample allocation not given. Samples were taken on day 63 after the first vaccine or placebo injection. Spike of the Wuhan-strain SARS-CoV-2 was expressed by an Ad26 vector, which formed the vaccine. The data were taken from a study of Ad26.COV2.S vaccination and SARS-CoV-2 variants. Points from the study as a whole: Quantification of TCR breadth and depth may have yielded underestimates of total T cell responses.

The CDR3 has 15 residues. Trimming left V 6 bases short and J 4 bases short, with 18 bases between. Germline CDR1 MNHEY, CDR2 SVGAGI. Profiled with immunoSEQ multiplex PCR; TCRdb holds only in-frame clones, not every one. The table has almost 400,000 clones, roughly 90% seen once; the top ten hold about 2%. The chain is built from TRBV6-5 and TRBJ1-1; TRBD1 might be the D (5 bases). Sequencing was performed on peripheral blood, taken in a trial of Ad26.COV2.S vaccine versus placebo. The receptor comes from a person between 18 and 65 years old who received the Ad26.COV2.S COVID-19 vaccine or a placebo. Here the CDR3 reads CASRGGTGAGTEAFF. In DNA form, the CDR3 reads TGTGCCAGCAGGGGGGGGACTGGTGCTGGCACTGAAGCTTTCTTT.